The 32 T cell receptor beta chains reported below all come from one sample, sequenced in a study of blood T cells in healthy people across ages. Together with a sample-barcoded 5' primer, a J-beta primer mix was included in a second PCR lasting about 6 to 11 cycles. Using its own MiXCR run on the 5' RACE reads, TCRdb lists one record per CDR3 protein. The sample has 950,000 to 1,200,000 distinct CDR3 sequences, around two fifths seen once. Sequencing input: blood. Receptor source: a man between 18 and 29 years old in good health.

This clonotype was seen a few times. The CDR3 spells CASSYSKYFGSYEQYF. CDR3 nucleotide sequence: TGTGCCAGCAGTTACTCGAAGTACTTCGGCTCCTACGAGCAGTACTTC. The chain uses TRBV6-2 or TRBV6-3 and TRBJ2-7; D gene ambiguous. The germline V gene has CDR1 MNHEY and CDR2 SVGEGT. Trimming removed 0 bases from V and 0 bases from J, with 12 bases in between. The CDR3 length is 16 residues.

V usage is TRBV5-8 and J usage is TRBJ1-6; D ambiguous. With 4 bases removed from V and 10 bases from J, the gap between germline ends came to 21 bases. CDR3 length equals 16 residues. Germline CDR1 and CDR2: SGHTS and YDEGEE. The DNA for the CDR3 is TGTGCCAGCAGCCGAATCAATAGGAGTTCGCGGTCACCCCTCCACTTT. This gives the protein CASSRINRSSRSPLHF.

This clonotype was counted between two and nine times. V is TRBV12-3 or TRBV12-4 and J is TRBJ1-5; D possibly corresponds to TRBD1 (5 bases). The CDR3 is made up of 15 amino acids. V lost 6 bases, J lost 0 bases, and 12 bases lay in between. CDR3 region: CASSLGQNSNQPQHF. CDR3 in DNA: TGTGCCAGCAGCCTAGGACAAAATAGCAATCAGCCCCAGCATTTT.

The chain links TRBV19 to TRBJ2-7; D ambiguous. V lost 3 bases and J lost 0, with 9 bases in between. CDR1 is LNHDA and CDR2 is SQIVND in the germline V gene (reference sequence). This CDR3 is built from 14 residues. The CDR3 bases are TGTGCCAGTAGTATGAAGGACGGCTCCTACGAGCAGTACTTC. Translated: CASSMKDGSYEQYF.

The rearrangement links TRBV28 to TRBJ1-5; D is possibly TRBD1 (5 bases). Germline CDR1 and CDR2: MDHEN and SYDVKM. Trimming removed 3 bases at V and 4 bases at J, with 13 bases between. CDR3 length: 15 amino acids. The CDR3 sequence: CASSFWGRLNQPQHF. CDR3 DNA: TGTGCCAGCAGTTTCTGGGGCAGATTGAATCAGCCCCAGCATTTT.

This chain uses TRBV6-1 with TRBJ2-5; a weak D match, TRBD2 (5 bases). The J call may be faulty, since TRBJ2-7 better matches the DNA end. The CDR3 runs to 12 residues. Looked up from germline, CDR1 is MNHNS and CDR2 is SASEGT. CDR3: CASTGEMYEQYF. As DNA, the CDR3 is TGTGCCAGCACCGGGGAGATGTACGAGCAGTACTTC.

This chain connects TRBV28 to TRBJ2-5; either TRBD1 or TRBD2 may fit D (5 bases each). The J call is in doubt because the DNA end fits TRBJ2-7 better. The CDR3 runs 14 residues. Germline V CDR1 and CDR2: MDHEN, SYDVKM. This CDR3 is CASSFFRESDEQYF. The CDR3 DNA reads as TGTGCCAGCAGTTTTTTCAGGGAGAGCGACGAGCAGTACTTC.

With respect to this clonotype: A read error may be the cause here, since a much bigger clone is one base away. J is TRBJ2-4 and V is TRBV7-8; no clear D gene. CDR3 length: 18 residues. Germline V gene lookup returns CDR1 SGHVS and CDR2 FQNEAQ. CDR3 protein: CACSLSSGRILAKNIQYF. The CDR3 DNA is TGTGCCTGCAGCTTAAGTTCCGGACGGATTCTAGCCAAAAACATTCAGTACTTC.

This clonotype has a handful of counts. This rearrangement joins TRBV5-1 to TRBJ1-4, with TRBD1 as a possible D gene (5 bases). Trimming left V 0 bases short and J 8 bases short, with 14 bases between. The V gene's germline CDR1 is SGHRS and CDR2 YFSETQ. The CDR3 runs 15 residues. The CDR3 sequence is CASSLDGAKGEKLFF. The CDR3 bases are TGCGCCAGCAGCTTGGATGGGGCGAAGGGAGAAAAACTGTTTTTT.

This clonotype appeared a few times. The V call is TRBV20-1, the J call TRBJ1-5; no reliable D call. The CDR3 runs to 13 residues. Trimming cost V 3 bases and J 3 bases, with 9 bases left between them. Germline CDR1 DFQATT, CDR2 SNEGSKA (reference sequence). The CDR3 nucleotides read TGCAGTGCTAGTAAGGCAGACAATCAGCCCCAGCATTTT. Its translation is CSASKADNQPQHF.

There are a few counts of this clonotype. This chain links TRBV20-1 with TRBJ1-4; the D gene is possibly TRBD1 (5 bases). Trimming left V 3 bases short and J 8 bases short, with 10 bases between. This CDR3 region has 12 residues. Germline loops: CDR1 DFQATT, CDR2 SNEGSKA (reference sequence). As DNA, the CDR3 is TGCAGTGCTAGTGGGGGTGAAGAAAAACTGTTTTTT. This codes for CSASGGEEKLFF.

This chain uses TRBV9 with TRBJ1-1, with TRBD1 matching over 9 bases. V lost 3 bases to trimming and J lost 6 bases; unmatched junction nucleotides: 6. The CDR3 is made up of 14 amino acids. CDR1 SGDLS and CDR2 YYNGEE come from the germline V gene. The CDR3 DNA is TGTGCCAGCAGCGAGGGGGGACAGGGCTCTGAAGCTTTCTTT. Protein: CASSEGGQGSEAFF.

This clonotype was counted between two and nine times. This chain joins TRBV6-5 and TRBJ2-7; D not certain. V lost 0 bases and J 3 bases, leaving 15 bases between the germline ends. CDR3 length equals 16 residues. The germline gives CDR1 MNHEY, CDR2 SVGAGI. Here the CDR3 DNA reads TGTGCCAGCAGTTACTCGGGTATCGGAAGTTACTACGAGCAGTACTTC. This translates into CASSYSGIGSYYEQYF.

This clonotype was seen a handful of times. J is TRBJ1-1 and V is TRBV2; 7 nucleotides align to TRBD1. Germline lookup yields CDR1 SNHLY and CDR2 FYNNEI. This CDR3 comprises 15 residues. Trimming cost V 4 bases and J 2 bases; bases outside gene matches: 7. CDR3: CASSVTGVGNTEAFF. DNA of the CDR3: TGTGCCAGCAGTGTTACAGGGGTGGGCAACACTGAAGCTTTCTTT.

In this sample, this clonotype turned up a few times. The chain combines TRBV6-5 with TRBJ1-2, with a tentative D call TRBD1 (6 bases). The CDR3 is made up of 16 amino acids. The V gene's germline CDR1 is MNHEY and CDR2 SVGAGI. V lost 8 bases and J 2 bases, leaving 21 bases between the germline ends. CDR3 protein: CASRNYPDSQNYGYTF. Written as DNA, the CDR3 is TGTGCCAGCCGCAACTACCCGGACAGCCAGAACTATGGCTACACCTTC.

The V call is TRBV7-6, the J call TRBJ2-4; D might be TRBD1 (6 bases). CDR3 length: 16 amino acids. Trimming took off 1 base at V and 13 bases at J, with 23 bases between the two ends. Germline CDR1 is SGHVS and CDR2 is FNYEAQ. The CDR3 DNA is TGTGCCAGCAGCTTAGTGTACTCAAGGGTTCCAGGGGAGCAGTACTTC. It specifies CASSLVYSRVPGEQYF.

The V call is TRBV29-1, the J call TRBJ1-2; tentative D call: TRBD1 (6 bases). From germline, CDR1 is SQVTM and CDR2 ANQGSEA. There are 14 residues in the CDR3. The V end was cut by 6 bases, the J end by 0 bases, with 14 bases between. CDR3 in amino acids: CSVSRTVTNYGYTF. CDR3 nucleotide sequence: TGCAGCGTGAGCCGGACAGTTACTAACTATGGCTACACCTTC. The variable domain in full, completed from reference TRBV29-1 and TRBJ1-2, reads SAVISQKPSRDICQRGTSLTIQCQVDSQVTMMFWYRQQPGQSLTLIATANQGSEATYESGFVIDKFPISRPNLTFSTLTVSNMSPEDSSIYLCSVSRTVTNYGYTFGSGTRLTVV.

The chain links TRBV20-1 to TRBJ2-5; tentatively, D is TRBD2 (6 bases). Trimming pared 1 base from V and 7 bases from J, leaving 13 bases between. CDR3 length: 13 residues. Germline CDR1 and CDR2: DFQATT and SNEGSKA (reference sequence). CDR3 loop: CSARGQGGATQYF. The CDR3 DNA sequence: TGCAGTGCTAGAGGTCAGGGAGGAGCGACCCAGTACTTC.

There are a few counts of this clonotype. The rearrangement links TRBV20-1 to TRBJ1-2; no clear D gene. V was pared by 0 bases and J by 8 bases, with 10 bases between. Germline V lookup: CDR1 DFQATT, CDR2 SNEGSKA (reference sequence). This CDR3 is built from 12 residues. For the CDR3, the DNA is TGCAGTGCTAGAGATCGGAACTCAGGCTACACCTTC. Encoded protein: CSARDRNSGYTF.

The chain links TRBV6-5 to TRBJ2-7; the match to TRBD2 covers 13 bases. The CDR3 totals 15 residues. Trimming took 5 bases from V and 3 from J; bases not matched to a gene: 4. The germline V gene has CDR1 MNHEY and CDR2 SVGAGI. CDR3 nucleotides: TGTGCCAGCAGTCCCGGGACTAGCGGGGTCTACGAGCAGTACTTC. This codes for CASSPGTSGVYEQYF.

This clonotype has at least ten counts. The gene calls are TRBV20-1 and TRBJ2-5; D call uncertain. Germline CDR1 DFQATT, CDR2 SNEGSKA (reference sequence). CDR3 length: 10 residues. V lost 3 bases and J 7 bases, leaving 6 bases between the germline ends. The CDR3 DNA is TGCAGTGCTAGGAACGGGACCCAGTACTTC. It specifies CSARNGTQYF.

The genes are TRBV28 and TRBJ1-5; TRBD1 matches 7 bases. The junction had 11 bases not matched to a gene; V was cut back by 5 bases and J by 4 bases. Germline V CDR1 and CDR2: MDHEN, SYDVKM. This CDR3 is 16 amino acids long. Written as DNA, the CDR3 is TGTGCCAGCAGTCCGATAGCGACAGGGATAAATCAGCCCCAGCATTTT. Protein: CASSPIATGINQPQHF.

This clonotype was seen only a few times. The chain is built from TRBV7-2 and TRBJ2-1; TRBD1 is a possible D gene (5 bases). CDR1 is SGHTA, CDR2 FQGNSA, per germline. V lost 1 base to trimming and J lost 2 bases, with 12 bases between them. The CDR3 extends over 16 amino acids. This CDR3 is CASSLEAGSTYNEQFF. In DNA form, the CDR3 reads TGTGCCAGCAGCTTAGAGGCAGGGTCCACCTACAATGAGCAGTTCTTC.

The chain couples TRBV6-6 to TRBJ1-4; D gene ambiguous. Germline CDR1 is MNHNY and CDR2 is SVGAGI (reference sequence). CDR3 length equals 11 residues. V gave up 3 bases and J gave up 7 bases, with 3 bases separating them. CDR3 sequence reads: CASSYREKLFF. The CDR3, as DNA: TGTGCCAGCAGTTATCGTGAAAAACTGTTTTTT.

Only one count was recorded for this clonotype. Sequence at one end of the junction differs from germline and may be a read error. This chain joins TRBV10-2 and TRBJ2-3, with D possibly TRBD1 on 6 matching bases. Germline lookup yields CDR1 WSHSY and CDR2 SAAADI. CDR3 length equals 15 residues. The DNA of the CDR3 is TGCGCCAGCAGAAGATGGGACACCAACACAGATGCGCAGTATTTT. It yields the protein CASRRWDTNTDAQYF.

On this clonotype itself: This may arise from a read error, as a much more abundant clone is one base away. The chain employs TRBV5-1 and TRBJ2-5; no reliable D call. The germline V gene encodes CDR1 SGHRS and CDR2 YFSETQ. The V end lost 4 bases, the J end lost 5 bases, and 15 bases lay between the germline ends. CDR3 size: 14 residues. CDR3 residues: CASSVRRVLETQYF. The CDR3 DNA sequence: TGCGCCAGCAGCGTACGACGGGTTTTGGAGACCCAGTACTTC.

CDR3 amino acids: CASSEGETKNIQYF. CDR3 DNA: TGTGCCAGCAGTGAAGGGGAGACCAAAAACATTCAGTACTTC. The chain couples TRBV2 to TRBJ2-4, with D perhaps matching TRBD2 (5 bases). Trimming stripped 1 base from V and 2 bases from J, with 6 bases between. The CDR3 contains 14 residues. From germline, CDR1 is SNHLY and CDR2 FYNNEI.

This clonotype turned up a few times. The chain combines TRBV12-5 with TRBJ1-1; no clear D. The germline V gene has CDR1 LGHNT and CDR2 FRNRAP. The V end was cut by 0 bases, the J end by 4 bases, with 12 bases between. The CDR3 runs 15 residues. The CDR3 loop reads CASGLVVGASTEAFF. In DNA form, the CDR3 reads TGTGCTAGTGGTTTGGTAGTGGGAGCCAGCACTGAAGCTTTCTTT.

This clonotype was found a few times. DNA of the CDR3: TGTGCCAGCAGCGTCCGACTGGCGAACAATGAGCAGTTCTTC. Encoded protein: CASSVRLANNEQFF. V and J are TRBV9 and TRBJ2-1; D gene ambiguous. The CDR3 has 14 amino acids. V lost 2 bases, J lost 5 bases, and 11 bases lay in between. Germline V gene lookup returns CDR1 SGDLS and CDR2 YYNGEE.

This clonotype appeared a few times. The chain couples TRBV20-1 to TRBJ1-2; D perhaps matches TRBD1 (6 bases). Germline values: CDR1 DFQATT, CDR2 SNEGSKA (reference sequence). The CDR3 has 16 residues. V dropped 0 bases and J dropped 1 base, with 15 bases sitting between them. The CDR3 loop is CSARDRRGTYNYGYTF. The CDR3 DNA reads TGCAGTGCTAGAGATCGACGCGGGACATATAACTATGGCTACACCTTC.

This clonotype has a handful of counts. The rearrangement uses TRBV20-1 and TRBJ2-3; D may be TRBD2 (6 bases). The CDR3 runs 12 residues. V was cut by 6 bases and J by 4 bases, with 11 bases left in between. Germline assignment: CDR1 DFQATT and CDR2 SNEGSKA (reference sequence). Written as DNA, the CDR3 is TGCAGTGCCTTACTAGCAGCAGATACGCAGTATTTT. It specifies CSALLAADTQYF.

The J gene is TRBJ2-2, the V gene TRBV4-1, with TRBD1 matching over 8 bases. Losses at the gene ends were 0 bases for V and 7 bases for J; bases not matched to a gene: 4. The CDR3 extends over 15 amino acids. Per the germline V gene, CDR1 is MGHRA and CDR2 is YSYEKL. In DNA, the CDR3 is TGCGCCAGCAGCCAAGAAGGGACAGGAGACGGGGAGCTGTTTTTT. Protein sequence: CASSQEGTGDGELFF.